These T cell receptor beta chains were read from a single sample in a study of cytomegalovirus exposure and HLA in healthy donors. Sequencing was performed with immunoSEQ multiplex PCR; in TCRdb, only in-frame clones are kept and a portion is missing. The sample has some 150,000 clones; 70% to 80% are singletons. The source material was PBMCs. The source is a woman in her 50s in good health and CMV-seronegative. The CDR3 runs from the conserved cysteine through the conserved F or W. D genes are given only for firm matches. Clone size is stated in some rows and not others, as once, few, many or a class when expanded.

d_call clone_size j_call v_call cdr3_aa cdr3_nt
TRBD2 NA TRBJ2-5 TRBV5-6 CASSLIAGGRETQYF TGTGCCAGCAGCTTGATCGCGGGGGGGCGGGAGACCCAGTACTTC
NA NA TRBJ2-3 TRBV4-3 CASSQDGGGSLSTDTQYF TGCGCCAGCAGCCAAGATGGCGGGGGCTCCTTAAGTACAGATACGCAGTATTTT
NA NA TRBJ2-7 TRBV5-1 CASSGTITYEQYF TGCGCCAGCAGCGGGACAATCACCTACGAGCAGTACTTC
TRBD1 few TRBJ2-5 TRBV5-4 CASSPVQGAQETQYF TGTGCCAGCAGCCCGGTACAGGGGGCCCAAGAGACCCAGTACTTC
TRBD2 NA TRBJ2-2 TRBV4-3 CASSQDPSGGAGELFF TGCGCCAGCAGCCAAGACCCTAGCGGGGGGGCCGGGGAGCTGTTTTTT
NA NA TRBJ2-6 TRBV10-2 CARSESHGANVLTF TGCGCCAGAAGTGAGTCCCATGGGGCCAACGTCCTGACTTTC
NA NA TRBJ1-6 TRBV28 CASSPPYNSPLHF TGTGCCAGCAGCCCCCCGTATAATTCACCCCTCCACTTT
NA NA TRBJ2-3 TRBV14 CASRPPGSTDTQYF TGTGCCAGCAGGCCACCCGGGAGCACAGATACGCAGTATTTT
TRBD1 few TRBJ1-2 TRBV7-8 CASSSTGSSGGYTF TGTGCCAGCAGCTCGACAGGGTCGTCGGGTGGCTACACCTTC
NA NA TRBJ2-6 TRBV11-1 CASSVDSFSGANVLTF TGTGCCAGCAGCGTCGACAGTTTCTCTGGGGCCAACGTCCTGACTTTC